This T cell receptor beta chain comes out of a study of T cells in Graves' hyperthyroidism and ophthalmopathy (dated by TCRdb to between 2018 and 2020). Study-level background: A discovery cohort of about a hundred patients, about 44 with Graves' ophthalmopathy and under 60 with stable Graves' hyperthyroidism, was used to find distinguishing TCR V-J signatures. Prospective prediction of ophthalmopathy was tested in an independent validation cohort of 18 hyperthyroidism patients and 17 patients who later progressed to ophthalmopathy. For training and testing, the 100 or so patients in the discovery cohort were randomly divided in a 7:3 ratio. Thyroid tissue and blood T-cell repertoires from over 5 Graves' hyperthyroidism patients were also compared in the study. Once sampling was done, hyperthyroidism patients were given methimazole at a starting dose of 30 mg daily, whereas ophthalmopathy patients were given high-dose intravenous methylprednisolone. According to the paper, TCR Vbeta CDR3 sequencing was carried out on 135 peripheral blood samples, which came from more than 40 ophthalmopathy, around 74 hyperthyroidism and approximately 17 progressor patients.

The TCR beta CDR3 regions were amplified from RNA transcripts. The TCR CDR3 was subjected to a first round of RT-PCR using the HTBI primer set and the Qiagen OneStep RT-PCR kit. The libraries were constructed in a second round of multiplex PCR and then size-selected and purified. Libraries were sequenced paired-end with 100 bp reads on an Illumina HiSeq2000. Per the original workflow: SOAPnuke was used to process the raw data, with reads discarded if the reads contained adapters or uncalled bases, had a mean Phred below 15, or lacked an exact constant-primer or identifier match. COPE v1.2.5 was used to merge high-quality paired reads, and clonotypes were defined as unique nucleotide sequences. MiTCR v1.1 was used to align the clonotypes against IMGT TRBV, TRBD and TRBJ reference segments. The analysis included only V-J combinations with a frequency above 0.0001, which together covered over 98% of the repertoires. The TCS score was defined as F50 (clonal expansion) divided by E x V (chaos), with BLOSUM62-based TCRdist calculated between CDR3 peptides within each V-J. Welch's t-statistics and random forest reduced fewer than 600 V-J features to about 12, which were used in a naive Bayes classifier (R e1071). The similarity between thyroid and blood repertoires was quantified using the Morisita-Horn index. TCRdb ran its own pipeline on the public reads, namely fastp trimming at Q25 and MiXCR clone calling, and kept in-frame beta chains. Identical CDR3 protein sequences are pooled into one entry, listed with their most common genes and DNA. The V and J calls reflect TCRdb's pipeline rather than the authors' work. Present in this sample are 600,000 to 700,000 distinct CDR3 sequences, about 45% of which were seen just once. The top ten clones comprise less than 8.5% of the sample.

Per the germline V gene (reference sequence), LNHDA is the CDR1 and SQIVND is the CDR2. V has 6 bases trimmed and J has 5 bases trimmed; junction bases matching no gene number 10. From cysteine to phenylalanine, the CDR3 is 16 amino acids long. Just the 48-base CDR3 DNA is kept, in frame starting at base 1. Overall results and qualifications from the work: Ophthalmopathy was separated from stable hyperthyroidism by a 13 V-J signature model, with about 88% sensitivity and 81% to 82% specificity obtained in cross-validation and 80%/75% obtained in testing. Blood samples also contained most of the expanded thyroid clonotypes (frequency above 0.001), which suggests that blood repertoires may reflect thyroid immune responses. In validation, progression to ophthalmopathy was predicted by the model with 55% to 71% sensitivity and roughly 72% specificity, a median of approximately 6.5 months before onset. Sample size was not statistically predetermined, and blinding of investigators to group allocation was not performed.

A few counts support this clonotype. Its antigen specificity is not known. No base qualities exist here, and no much larger clone lies one base off it. Exclusion was applied to patients with uncontrolled infections, other autoimmune diseases, pregnancy or lactation. Diagnoses relied on clinical symptoms, serum thyroxine and TRAb, thyroid ultrasound and orbital computed tomography. Trizol reagent was used to extract total RNA, and RNA quality was then checked on an Agilent 2100 Bioanalyzer. The V and J segments used are TRBV19 and TRBJ2-5, and 12 bases in between align with TRBD2. This clonotype originated in an adult man with Graves' disease, either hyperthyroidism or ophthalmopathy (not recorded which). The material sequenced was peripheral blood or thyroid tissue (not recorded which). The CDR3 loop reads CASSAPLAGGQETQYF. The bases read TGTGCCAGTAGCGCCCCTCTAGCGGGAGGGCAGGAGACCCAGTACTTC.